One and the same sample provided the 25 T cell receptor beta chains below, sequenced in a study of cytomegalovirus exposure and HLA in healthy donors. The PCR had 60 Vbeta and 13 Jbeta primers. Libraries were prepared by immunoSEQ multiplex PCR; TCRdb keeps only in-frame clonotypes and omits some of them. The sample yields 180,000 or so clones, 79% seen once. The sequencing input was PBMCs. These receptors were obtained from a woman aged 45-65 years in good health and CMV-seronegative.

V and J are TRBV20-1 and TRBJ2-7; perhaps TRBD2 as D (6 bases). This CDR3 comprises 11 residues. CDR1 is DFQATT and CDR2 is SNEGSKA in the germline V gene (reference sequence). The V end lost 4 bases, the J end lost 3 bases, and 7 bases lay between the germline ends. In nucleotides, the CDR3 is TGCAGTGCTACGACTAGCTACGAGCAGTACTTC. Its translation is CSATTSYEQYF.

This chain uses TRBV29-1 with TRBJ2-1; 8 bases fit TRBD2. Germline V CDR1 and CDR2: SQVTM, ANQGSEA. The V segment lost 4 bases and the J segment 1 base; nucleotides outside the gene matches: 9. This CDR3 is built from 16 residues. CDR3 sequence: CSVVPQLAGSYNEQFF. The DNA for the CDR3 is TGCAGCGTTGTACCCCAGCTAGCGGGTTCCTACAATGAGCAGTTCTTC.

The rearrangement joins TRBV6-6 to TRBJ1-2, with 7 bases aligning to TRBD1. CDR1 and CDR2 from the germline V gene are MNHNY and SVGAGI (reference sequence). CDR3 size: 14 residues. V lost 5 bases and J lost 8; bases outside the gene matches: 11. The CDR3 region is CASSPKQGSGGYTF. CDR3 DNA: TGTGCCAGCAGTCCAAAACAGGGGAGTGGCGGCTACACCTTC.

This clone was observed once. This CDR3 reads CASSRRTSGGLGADTQYF. DNA for the CDR3: TGCGCCAGCAGCCGACGGACTAGCGGGGGGCTGGGGGCAGATACGCAGTATTTT. The rearrangement links TRBV5-1 to TRBJ2-3; 14 positions match TRBD2. This CDR3 contains 18 residues. After removal of 4 bases from V and 4 bases from J, the junction contained 11 bases not matched to a gene. CDR1 and CDR2 from the germline V gene are SGHRS and YFSETQ.

The CDR3, as DNA: TGTGCCAGCAGTGGGGACAGGGCTCCTGGGGCCAACGTCCTGACTTTC. Translation: CASSGDRAPGANVLTF. This chain links TRBV27 with TRBJ2-6, with 9 bases identical to TRBD1. This CDR3 is built from 16 residues. V shed 5 bases, J shed 2 bases, and the junction held 4 bases outside the gene matches. Per germline, CDR1 MNHEY and CDR2 SMNVEV (reference sequence).

This rearrangement joins TRBV19 to TRBJ1-2; the D gene is possibly TRBD1 (6 bases). CDR1 is LNHDA and CDR2 is SQIVND in the germline V gene (reference sequence). Deletions cut 3 bases from V and 7 bases from J, with 15 bases between. The CDR3 is made up of 14 amino acids. The CDR3 region has the DNA TGTGCCAGTAGTATCGGGGGGGCAACGAGTGGCTACACCTTC. It codes for CASSIGGATSGYTF.

The chain employs TRBV5-8 and TRBJ1-5; D might be TRBD1 (5 bases). The CDR3 extends over 16 amino acids. Deletions cut 4 bases from V and 2 bases from J, with 16 bases between. Germline CDR1 is SGHTS and CDR2 is YDEGEE. This chain's CDR3 is CASSTGREIGNQPQHF. As DNA, the CDR3 is TGTGCCAGCAGCACGGGACGGGAGATAGGCAATCAGCCCCAGCATTTT.

The chain uses TRBV5-6 and TRBJ2-6; tentatively, D is TRBD1 (7 bases). The V end lost 3 bases, the J end lost 0 bases, and 16 bases lay between the germline ends. Per germline, CDR1 SGHDT and CDR2 YYEEEE. This CDR3 spans 18 amino acids. The CDR3 coding sequence is TGTGCCAGCAGCTCCCCGGGGGACAGATTCTCTGGGGCCAACGTCCTGACTTTC. Amino acid sequence: CASSSPGDRFSGANVLTF.

CDR3 nucleotide sequence: TGTGCCAGCAGTTCCGAGACAGGGGGCCGACGGGAGCAGTACTTC. Amino acids: CASSSETGGRREQYF. This chain uses TRBV6-5 with TRBJ2-7; 10 bases match TRBD1. The CDR3 has 15 amino acids. Looked up from germline, CDR1 is MNHEY and CDR2 is SVGAGI. Trimming cost V 4 bases and J 7 bases; bases outside gene matches: 10.

The CDR3 region is CASSSRVTYEQYF. The CDR3, as DNA: TGTGCCAGCAGCTCCCGGGTCACCTACGAGCAGTACTTC. This sequence joins TRBV5-6 and TRBJ2-7; D uncertain. This CDR3 is built from 13 residues. CDR1 is SGHDT and CDR2 is YYEEEE in the germline V gene. Trimming took 3 bases from V and 2 from J, leaving 9 bases between them.

Only a few counts were recorded for this clone. As DNA, the CDR3 is TGTGCCAGCAGTTACTCTTCAGGGGTCCCCGGGGAGCTGTTTTTT. Translation gives CASSYSSGVPGELFF. The chain carries TRBV6-5 and TRBJ2-2, with a weak D call TRBD1 (6 bases). The germline V and J ends were trimmed by 0 bases and 6 bases, with 11 bases remaining between them. Germline-derived CDR1 and CDR2 are MNHEY and SVGAGI. CDR3 length: 15 residues.

The chain recombines TRBV5-4 with TRBJ1-1; D gene uncertain. The V gene's germline CDR1 is SGHNT and CDR2 YYREEE (reference sequence). V lost 3 bases, J lost 2 bases, and 5 bases lay in between. The CDR3 totals 12 residues. CDR3 loop: CASSSFNTEAFF. CDR3 bases: TGTGCCAGCAGCTCCTTCAACACTGAAGCTTTCTTT. Variable domain in full (rest from reference TRBV5-4 and TRBJ1-1): ETGVTQSPTHLIKTRGQQVTLRCSSQSGHNTVSWYQQALGQGPQFIFQYYREEENGRGNFPPRFSGLQFPNYSSELNVNALELDDSALYLCASSSFNTEAFFGQGTRLTVV.

The genes are TRBV4-1 and TRBJ2-7; 7 nucleotides line up with TRBD1. J was trimmed by 6 bases and V by 1 base; bases with no gene match: 6. This CDR3 is built from 14 residues. Germline V lookup: CDR1 MGHRA, CDR2 YSYEKL. The DNA for the CDR3 is TGCGCCAGCAGCCAAGGACAGGGATTCTCCGAGCAGTACTTC. As protein: CASSQGQGFSEQYF.

This chain uses TRBV4-3 with TRBJ2-7; 7 bases are a match to TRBD1. Germline CDR1 is LGHNA and CDR2 is YSLEER. V lost 1 base and J lost 0; bases outside the gene matches: 6. The CDR3 is made up of 16 amino acids. In nucleotides, the CDR3 is TGCGCCAGCAGCCAAGTAGTGACAGGGAGCTCCTACGAGCAGTACTTC. The encoded protein is CASSQVVTGSSYEQYF.

This CDR3 is CASSPMGGRNEQFF. CDR3 nucleotides: TGTGCCAGCAGTCCCATGGGGGGGAGGAATGAGCAGTTCTTC. The genes are TRBV6-6 and TRBJ2-1; 7 nucleotides agree with TRBD2. V lost 5 bases to trimming and J lost 7 bases; unmatched junction nucleotides: 8. Germline V gene data show CDR1 as MNHNY and CDR2 as SVGAGI (reference sequence). This CDR3 has 14 residues.

The genes are TRBV13 and TRBJ1-2; the match to TRBD1 covers 7 bases. J was trimmed by 8 bases and V by 5 bases; bases with no gene match: 11. CDR1 and CDR2 from the germline V gene are PRHDT and FYEKMQ (reference sequence). The CDR3 is 14 amino acids. As DNA, the CDR3 is TGTGCCAGCAGCCCGGGACAGTCGGCGGGGGGCTACACCTTC. Translation: CASSPGQSAGGYTF.

The CDR3 loop is CASSPRGEQFF. In nucleotides, the CDR3 is TGTGCCAGCAGTCCTAGGGGTGAGCAGTTCTTC. This rearrangement joins TRBV28 to TRBJ2-1; possibly TRBD1 for D (5 bases). CDR1 MDHEN and CDR2 SYDVKM come from the germline V gene. The germline V and J ends were trimmed by 5 bases and 9 bases, with 8 bases remaining between them. The CDR3 runs 11 residues.

The V call is TRBV15, the J call TRBJ1-1; 8 nucleotides line up with TRBD1. Trimming at V came to 4 bases and at J to 3 bases, leaving 10 bases not matched to a gene. The CDR3 covers 16 residues. The germline V gene encodes CDR1 LNHNV and CDR2 YYDKDF (reference sequence). In DNA form, the CDR3 reads TGTGCCACCAGCACCCCGACAGGGGCGATCGACACTGAAGCTTTCTTT. Its protein product is CATSTPTGAIDTEAFF.

V usage is TRBV5-4 and J usage is TRBJ2-5, with 7 bases lining up with TRBD1. CDR3 length equals 14 residues. The ends lost 2 bases at V and 2 bases at J; junction bases unmatched: 3. CDR1 and CDR2 (germline): SGHNT, YYREEE (reference sequence). The CDR3 reads CASSFGTEQETQYF. The CDR3 nucleotides read TGTGCCAGCAGCTTTGGGACAGAACAAGAGACCCAGTACTTC.

This clone came up once. The chain couples TRBV14 to TRBJ2-3; D is uncertain. The CDR3 spans 17 residues. V was pared by 4 bases and J by 0 bases, with 17 bases between. Germline V lookup: CDR1 SGHDN, CDR2 FVKESK. CDR3 sequence: CASSPPGLHASTDTQYF. CDR3 nucleotides: TGTGCCAGCAGCCCTCCGGGTCTCCATGCAAGCACAGATACGCAGTATTTT.

The chain couples TRBV28 to TRBJ1-1; the D gene is possibly TRBD1 (5 bases). CDR1 and CDR2 from the germline V gene are MDHEN and SYDVKM. CDR3 size: 13 residues. Trimming removed 1 base at V and 3 bases at J, with 6 bases between. The CDR3 DNA follows: TGTGCCAGCAGTTTATCAGGGTACACTGAAGCTTTCTTT. Its protein is CASSLSGYTEAFF.

The table lists this clone with a count of one. The V gene is TRBV30, the J gene TRBJ1-6; D call uncertain. The length of the CDR3 is 16 residues. V was clipped by 2 bases and J by 8 bases, with 19 bases between them. Germline CDR1 reads GTSNPN; CDR2 reads SVGIG (reference sequence). This CDR3 is CAWSPLGEGRDSPLHF. The CDR3 coding sequence is TGTGCCTGGAGTCCTTTGGGAGAGGGTCGGGATTCACCCCTCCACTTT.

The rearrangement uses TRBV28 and TRBJ2-1; TRBD1 matches at 7 bases. The CDR3 runs 15 residues. The V and J ends lost 3 bases and 6 bases, in that order; junction bases with no gene match: 8. Germline values: CDR1 MDHEN, CDR2 SYDVKM. CDR3 protein: CASSFYGQVINEQFF. The CDR3, as DNA: TGTGCCAGCAGTTTCTACGGACAGGTGATCAATGAGCAGTTCTTC.

A single count supports this clone. This chain links TRBV21-1 with TRBJ2-7; TRBD1 is the table's D call, not checked against the DNA. TRBV21-1 is a pseudogene locus. CDR3 length equals 16 residues. CDR3 loop: CASSNIPADSSYEQYF. The CDR3 DNA reads TGTGCCAGCAGCAATATTCCGGCAGACAGCTCCTACGAGCAGTACTTC.

The V gene is TRBV5-4, the J gene TRBJ2-1; the match to TRBD2 covers 7 bases. The CDR3 covers 15 residues. CDR1 is SGHNT and CDR2 is YYREEE in the germline V gene (reference sequence). V was clipped by 3 bases and J by 5 bases; unmatched bases: 8. The CDR3 nucleotides read TGTGCCAGCAGCTCCGGACTAGTGCTGAACAATGAGCAGTTCTTC. This encodes CASSSGLVLNNEQFF.